This T cell receptor beta chain was recorded in a study of OX40 agonist ivuxolimab in advanced cancers. Study results and limitations: CD4+ and CD8+ T cells in blood underwent clonal expansion by week 6 at 0.1 to 3.0 mg/kg.

Sequencing was performed with immunoSEQ multiplex PCR; in TCRdb, only in-frame clones are kept and a portion is missing. The table lists 55,000 to 75,000 clones, 90% to 95% of them singletons. The V and J ends lost 0 bases and 3 bases respectively, with 12 bases between them. Germline assignment: CDR1 SGDLS and CDR2 YYNGEE. The CDR3 length is 15 residues. Remarks on this clone: What it binds is unknown.

The sequence was collected from an adult with an advanced solid tumor such as melanoma, head and neck, liver or kidney cancer. The genes are TRBV9 and TRBJ2-5; D is perhaps TRBD2 (5 bases). Source: CD4+ or CD8+ T cells sorted from blood, taken in a trial of the OX40 agonist ivuxolimab. The CDR3 here is CASSVAVEGKETQYF. The CDR3 DNA reads as TGTGCCAGCAGCGTAGCTGTAGAGGGCAAAGAGACCCAGTACTTC.